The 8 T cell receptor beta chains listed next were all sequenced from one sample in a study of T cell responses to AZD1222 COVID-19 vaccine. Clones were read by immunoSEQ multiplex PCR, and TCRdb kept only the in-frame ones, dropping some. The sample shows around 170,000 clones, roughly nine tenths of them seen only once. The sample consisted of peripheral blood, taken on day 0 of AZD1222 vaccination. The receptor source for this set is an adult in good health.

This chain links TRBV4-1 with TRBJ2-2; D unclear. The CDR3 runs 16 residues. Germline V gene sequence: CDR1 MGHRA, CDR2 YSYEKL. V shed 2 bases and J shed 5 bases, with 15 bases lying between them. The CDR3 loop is CASSQPLGTETGELFF. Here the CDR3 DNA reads TGCGCCAGCAGCCAACCCCTTGGCACCGAAACCGGGGAGCTGTTTTTT.

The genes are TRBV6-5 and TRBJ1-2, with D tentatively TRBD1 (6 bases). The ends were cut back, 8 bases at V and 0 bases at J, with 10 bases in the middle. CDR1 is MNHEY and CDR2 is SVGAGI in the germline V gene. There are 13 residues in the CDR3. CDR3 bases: TGTGCCAGCCGCAGGGACACTAACTATGGCTACACCTTC. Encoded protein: CASRRDTNYGYTF.

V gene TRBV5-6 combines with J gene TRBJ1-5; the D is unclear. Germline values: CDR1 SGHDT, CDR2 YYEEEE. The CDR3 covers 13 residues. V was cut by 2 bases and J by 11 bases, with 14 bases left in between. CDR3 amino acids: CASSFGNNEAQHF. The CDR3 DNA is TGTGCCAGCAGCTTCGGTAACAATGAGGCCCAGCATTTT.

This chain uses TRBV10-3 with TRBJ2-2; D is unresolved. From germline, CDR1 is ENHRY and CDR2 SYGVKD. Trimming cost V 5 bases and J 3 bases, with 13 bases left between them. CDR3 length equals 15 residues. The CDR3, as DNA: TGTGCCATCAGTCTTGGCGCTGGGGACACCGGGGAGCTGTTTTTT. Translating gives CAISLGAGDTGELFF.

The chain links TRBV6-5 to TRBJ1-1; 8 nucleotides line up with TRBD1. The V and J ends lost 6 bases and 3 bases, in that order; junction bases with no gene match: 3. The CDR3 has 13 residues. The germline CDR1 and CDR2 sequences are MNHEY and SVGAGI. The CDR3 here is CASRGQGYTEAFF. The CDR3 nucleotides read TGTGCCAGCAGAGGACAGGGTTACACTGAAGCTTTCTTT.

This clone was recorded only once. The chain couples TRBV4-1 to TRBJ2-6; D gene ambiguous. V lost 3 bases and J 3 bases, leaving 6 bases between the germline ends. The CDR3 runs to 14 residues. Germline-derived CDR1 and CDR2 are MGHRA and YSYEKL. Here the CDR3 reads CASSHLGGANVLTF. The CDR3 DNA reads TGCGCCAGCAGCCATCTTGGTGGGGCCAACGTCCTGACTTTC.

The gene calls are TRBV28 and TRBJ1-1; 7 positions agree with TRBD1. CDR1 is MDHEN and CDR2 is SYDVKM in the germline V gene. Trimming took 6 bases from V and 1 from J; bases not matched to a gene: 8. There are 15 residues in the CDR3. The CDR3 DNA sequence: TGTGCCAGCAGCACTTCCCGACAGGGGAACACTGAAGCTTTCTTT. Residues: CASSTSRQGNTEAFF.

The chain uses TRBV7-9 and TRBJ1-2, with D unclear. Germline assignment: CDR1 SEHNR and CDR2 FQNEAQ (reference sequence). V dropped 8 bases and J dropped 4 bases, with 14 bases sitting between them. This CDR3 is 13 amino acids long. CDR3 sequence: CASRDLSIYGYTF. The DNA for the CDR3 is TGTGCCAGCCGAGATCTGAGTATCTATGGCTACACCTTC.